Each of the 22 T cell receptor beta chains below was sequenced from the same sample in a study of cytomegalovirus exposure and HLA in healthy donors. The PCR was carried out with 60 Vbeta primers and 13 Jbeta primers. Some clones are missing from TCRdb's copy, which holds only in-frame ones; the method was immunoSEQ multiplex PCR. This table holds roughly 160,000 clones, about four fifths found once. The sample taken for sequencing was PBMCs. The receptors come from a young man in good health and CMV-seronegative.

The chain employs TRBV27 and TRBJ2-6, with TRBD1 as a possible D gene (7 bases). In germline, CDR1 is MNHEY, CDR2 SMNVEV (reference sequence). The CDR3 length is 18 residues. V dropped 7 bases and J dropped 0 bases, with 19 bases sitting between them. The CDR3 region is CASTTWGDSNSGANVLTF. The CDR3 coding sequence is TGTGCCAGCACCACGTGGGGGGACAGCAACTCTGGGGCCAACGTCCTGACTTTC.

This chain joins TRBV15 and TRBJ1-4; no reliable D call. This CDR3 region has 14 residues. V was trimmed by 0 bases and J by 8 bases, leaving 10 bases between them. CDR1 LNHNV and CDR2 YYDKDF come from the germline V gene (reference sequence). The CDR3 reads CATSRDRGSEKLFF. The DNA of the CDR3 is TGTGCCACCAGCAGAGATCGCGGAAGCGAAAAACTGTTTTTT.

The rearrangement links TRBV2 to TRBJ1-2, with TRBD1 identical over 8 bases. Germline trimming cut 4 bases from V and 12 bases from J; bases unmatched to any gene: 10. CDR1 and CDR2 (germline): SNHLY, FYNNEI. The CDR3 contains 13 residues. The chain's CDR3 is CASSGNRGRRDTF. The CDR3 nucleotides are TGTGCCAGCAGTGGGAACAGGGGGAGAAGGGACACCTTC.

CDR3: CSALLSETQYF. The CDR3 nucleotides are TGCAGTGCTCTGCTTAGTGAGACCCAGTACTTC. The rearrangement links TRBV20-1 to TRBJ2-5, with D unresolved. The CDR3 covers 11 residues. V lost 5 bases and J lost 5, with 9 bases in between. CDR1 and CDR2 from the germline V gene are DFQATT and SNEGSKA (reference sequence).

The V and J genes are TRBV28 and TRBJ1-4; D is undetermined. There are 12 residues in the CDR3. V gave up 3 bases and J gave up 13 bases, with 12 bases separating them. Per germline, CDR1 MDHEN and CDR2 SYDVKM. The CDR3 coding sequence is TGTGCCAGCAGTTTCCCCCAGCGAGGACTGTTTTTT. Its translation is CASSFPQRGLFF.

The chain couples TRBV25-1 to TRBJ2-5; perhaps TRBD2 as D (6 bases). CDR1 and CDR2 (germline): MGHDK, SYGVNS. The CDR3 is made up of 16 amino acids. With 1 base removed from V and 5 bases from J, the gap between germline ends came to 17 bases. CDR3 bases: TGTGCCAGCAGTGAATCGGAGGCGACGGCGGGGGAGACCCAGTACTTC. It encodes CASSESEATAGETQYF.

This clone showed up just a few times. The chain employs TRBV19 and TRBJ2-1; D gene ambiguous. Germline assignment: CDR1 LNHDA and CDR2 SQIVND (reference sequence). The CDR3 spans 14 residues. V shed 2 bases and J shed 4 bases, with 9 bases lying between them. CDR3: CASSITFAYNEQFF. CDR3 DNA: TGTGCCAGTAGTATAACATTCGCTTACAATGAGCAGTTCTTC.

The rearrangement links TRBV28 to TRBJ1-3; possible D gene TRBD1, 5 bases. CDR1 is MDHEN and CDR2 is SYDVKM in the germline V gene. Trimming took off 6 bases at V and 4 bases at J, with 16 bases between the two ends. This CDR3 region has 15 residues. CDR3 DNA: TGTGCCAGCAGCCGCGGGGGGTTTATCGGAAACACCATATATTTT. This gives the protein CASSRGGFIGNTIYF.

This clone was counted a single time. The chain has TRBV11-3 and TRBJ2-5, with D perhaps TRBD2 (6 bases). The CDR3 loop spans 16 amino acids. V shed 5 bases and J shed 4 bases, with 20 bases lying between them. Per the germline V gene, CDR1 is SGHNT and CDR2 is YENEEA. The CDR3 nucleotides are TGTGCCAGCAGCCTAGCGTCCGTGGCGGGGCGAGAGACCCAGTACTTC. Translating gives CASSLASVAGRETQYF.

The CDR3 DNA reads TGTGCCAGCAGTCCTTCCGAGGAGTACACTGAAGCTTTCTTT. This codes for CASSPSEEYTEAFF. The gene calls are TRBV28 and TRBJ1-1, with unresolved D. V was cut by 5 bases and J by 3 bases, with 13 bases left in between. The CDR3 covers 14 residues. Germline lookup yields CDR1 MDHEN and CDR2 SYDVKM.

V usage is TRBV6-1 and J usage is TRBJ1-4; TRBD1 matches 7 bases. Germline assignment: CDR1 MNHNS and CDR2 SASEGT. CDR3 size: 14 residues. J was trimmed by 7 bases and V by 4 bases; bases with no gene match: 6. This chain's CDR3 is CASSGRTGGEKLFF. The CDR3 DNA sequence: TGTGCCAGCAGTGGTAGGACAGGTGGTGAAAAACTGTTTTTT.

The V and J genes are TRBV21-1 and TRBJ1-5; no DNA check was done on the table's D call, TRBD1. TRBV21-1 is marked as a pseudogene. The CDR3 loop spans 16 amino acids. Here the CDR3 reads CASSGTGTGGNQPQHF. In DNA, the CDR3 is TGTGCCAGCAGCGGAACCGGGACAGGGGGCAATCAGCCCCAGCATTTT.

The chain is built from TRBV27 and TRBJ1-4; D possibly corresponds to TRBD1 (6 bases). There are 15 residues in the CDR3. V was clipped by 7 bases and J by 8 bases, with 20 bases between them. The germline V gene has CDR1 MNHEY and CDR2 SMNVEV (reference sequence). The CDR3 sequence is CASTLTTGGQEKLFF. The CDR3 DNA reads as TGTGCCAGCACCCTCACGACAGGTGGGCAAGAAAAACTGTTTTTT.

The gene calls are TRBV11-3 and TRBJ2-2; TRBD2 matches at 7 bases. The CDR3 has 18 amino acids. J gave up 0 bases and V 1 base, and 8 bases lay outside the gene matches. CDR1 SGHNT and CDR2 YENEEA come from the germline V gene. CDR3 region: CASSLALPTSPNTGELFF. DNA of the CDR3: TGTGCCAGCAGCTTAGCCCTTCCGACTAGCCCGAACACCGGGGAGCTGTTTTTT.

The chain has TRBV19 and TRBJ2-1; 15 positions agree with TRBD2. The V and J ends lost 5 bases and 6 bases, in that order; junction bases with no gene match: 2. Per germline, CDR1 LNHDA and CDR2 SQIVND (reference sequence). The CDR3 runs 15 residues. The DNA for the CDR3 is TGTGCCAGTAGTTGGGGACTAGCGGGGGGCAATGAGCAGTTCTTC. Its protein product is CASSWGLAGGNEQFF.

In its sample, this clone was seen once. V is TRBV9 and J is TRBJ1-1, with D possibly matching TRBD1 (5 bases). Germline V gives CDR1 SGDLS, CDR2 YYNGEE. V shed 1 base and J shed 3 bases, with 10 bases lying between them. The CDR3 sequence is 14 residues long. This chain's CDR3 is CASSVTDSHTEAFF. In DNA, the CDR3 is TGTGCCAGCAGCGTAACAGACAGCCACACTGAAGCTTTCTTT.

This clone was recorded a few times. CDR3 residues: CASSLGQGVDTQYF. CDR3 coding DNA: TGTGCCAGCAGCTTGGGACAGGGGGTGGATACGCAGTATTTT. This chain joins TRBV7-3 and TRBJ2-3; 11 bases map to TRBD1. After removal of 3 bases from V and 6 bases from J, the junction contained 2 bases not matched to a gene. Looked up from germline, CDR1 is SGHTA and CDR2 is FQGTGA. The CDR3 runs to 14 residues.

V gene TRBV30 combines with J gene TRBJ1-5; no reliable D call. Germline-derived CDR1 and CDR2 are GTSNPN and SVGIG (reference sequence). V was shortened by 3 bases and J by 2 bases, with 14 bases between the two germline ends. There are 15 residues in the CDR3. CDR3 amino acids: CAWSAGSLGNQPQHF. The CDR3 DNA reads as TGTGCCTGGAGCGCGGGGTCCCTGGGCAATCAGCCCCAGCATTTT.

As DNA, the CDR3 is TGCGCCAGCAGGGCTAGCGCCACCGGGGAGCTGTTTTTT. This codes for CASRASATGELFF. This chain joins TRBV10-1 and TRBJ2-2, with D possibly matching TRBD2 (6 bases). The CDR3 extends over 13 amino acids. V was shortened by 6 bases and J by 4 bases, with 9 bases between the two germline ends. Germline lookup yields CDR1 WNHNN and CDR2 SYGVQD (reference sequence).

This chain links TRBV29-1 with TRBJ2-7, with TRBD2 matching 7 bases. With 7 bases clipped from V and 3 bases from J, the junction kept 6 bases outside the gene matches. CDR1 is SQVTM and CDR2 is ANQGSEA in the germline V gene. The CDR3 has 12 residues. The CDR3 reads CSGKGGHYEQYF. Written as DNA, the CDR3 is TGCAGCGGCAAGGGAGGGCACTACGAGCAGTACTTC.

The chain links TRBV4-2 to TRBJ2-5, with D uncertain. CDR1 and CDR2 from the germline V gene are LGHNA and YNFKEQ. The CDR3 extends over 15 amino acids. V was pared by 0 bases and J by 7 bases, with 15 bases between. Here the CDR3 reads CASSQDPVGHWTQYF. In DNA form, the CDR3 reads TGTGCCAGCAGCCAAGATCCTGTGGGCCATTGGACCCAGTACTTC.

This sequence joins TRBV5-1 and TRBJ2-1, with 8 positions matching TRBD2. J was trimmed by 3 bases and V by 4 bases; bases with no gene match: 9. The germline gives CDR1 SGHRS, CDR2 YFSETQ. CDR3 size: 16 residues. The CDR3 loop reads CASSLPGTRSYNEQFF. The DNA for the CDR3 is TGCGCCAGCAGCCTTCCGGGGACTAGGAGCTACAATGAGCAGTTCTTC.